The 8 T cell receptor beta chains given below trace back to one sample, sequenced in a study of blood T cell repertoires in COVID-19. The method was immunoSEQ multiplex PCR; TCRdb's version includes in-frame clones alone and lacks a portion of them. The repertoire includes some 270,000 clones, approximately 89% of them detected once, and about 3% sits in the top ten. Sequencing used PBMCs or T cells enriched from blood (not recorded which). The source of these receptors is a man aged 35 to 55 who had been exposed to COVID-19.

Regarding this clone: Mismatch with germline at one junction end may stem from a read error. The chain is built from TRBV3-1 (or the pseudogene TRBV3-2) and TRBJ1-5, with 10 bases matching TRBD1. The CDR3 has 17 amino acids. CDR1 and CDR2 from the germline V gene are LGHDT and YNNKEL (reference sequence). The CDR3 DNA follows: TGTGCCAGCAGCCCGGGACAGGGGAGGCCTCTTGTTCAGTCCCAGCATTTT. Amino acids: CASSPGQGRPLVQSQHF.

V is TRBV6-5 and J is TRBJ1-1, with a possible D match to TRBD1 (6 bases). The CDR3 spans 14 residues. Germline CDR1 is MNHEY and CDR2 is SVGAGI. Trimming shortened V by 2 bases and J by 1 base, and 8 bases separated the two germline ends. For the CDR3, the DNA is TGTGCCAGCAGTTACGGGGGCGCGAACACTGAAGCTTTCTTT. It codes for CASSYGGANTEAFF.

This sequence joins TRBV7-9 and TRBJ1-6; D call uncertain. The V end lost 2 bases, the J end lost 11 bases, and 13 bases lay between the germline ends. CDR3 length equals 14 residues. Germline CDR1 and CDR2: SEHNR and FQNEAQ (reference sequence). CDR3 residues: CASSLRGTGPPLHF. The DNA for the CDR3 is TGTGCCAGCAGCTTACGGGGAACCGGGCCACCCCTCCACTTT.

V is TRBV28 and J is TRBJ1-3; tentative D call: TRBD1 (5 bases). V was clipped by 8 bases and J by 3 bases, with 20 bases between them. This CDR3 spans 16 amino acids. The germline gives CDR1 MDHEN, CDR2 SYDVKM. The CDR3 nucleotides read TGTGCCAGCTCACAAACAGGAGGGGCTGGTGGAAACACCATATATTTT. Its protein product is CASSQTGGAGGNTIYF.

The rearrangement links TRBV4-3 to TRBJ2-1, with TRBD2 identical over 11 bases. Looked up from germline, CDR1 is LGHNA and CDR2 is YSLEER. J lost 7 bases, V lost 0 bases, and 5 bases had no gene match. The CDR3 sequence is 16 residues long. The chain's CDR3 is CASSQDSSGRWNEQFF. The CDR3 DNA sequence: TGCGCCAGCAGCCAAGATTCTAGCGGGAGGTGGAATGAGCAGTTCTTC.

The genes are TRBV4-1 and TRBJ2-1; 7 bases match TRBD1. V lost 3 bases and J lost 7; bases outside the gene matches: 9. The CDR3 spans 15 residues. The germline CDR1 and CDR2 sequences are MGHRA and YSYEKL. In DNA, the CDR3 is TGCGCCAGCAGCCACGCGGGCGACAGGGTGAATGAGCAGTTCTTC. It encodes CASSHAGDRVNEQFF.

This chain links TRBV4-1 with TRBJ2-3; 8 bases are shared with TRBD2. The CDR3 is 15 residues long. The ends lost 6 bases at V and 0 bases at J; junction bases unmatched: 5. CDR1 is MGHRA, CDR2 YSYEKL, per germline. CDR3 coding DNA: TGCGCCAGCAGTCATAGCGGGGCTAGCACAGATACGCAGTATTTT. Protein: CASSHSGASTDTQYF.

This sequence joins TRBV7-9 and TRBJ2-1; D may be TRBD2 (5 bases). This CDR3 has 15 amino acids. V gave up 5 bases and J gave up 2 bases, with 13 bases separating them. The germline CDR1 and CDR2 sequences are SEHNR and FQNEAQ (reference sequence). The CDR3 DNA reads TGTGCCAGCAGCATCCCTAGCAGGCCCTACAATGAGCAGTTCTTC. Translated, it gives CASSIPSRPYNEQFF.